This T cell receptor beta chain was documented in a study of cytomegalovirus exposure and HLA in healthy donors. Findings and caveats of the study: In vitro experiments confirmed that a few CMV-associated chains were specific for CMV antigens.

It was the 120-subject validation cohort, separate from the approximately 700-subject first cohort, to which the donors belonged. The protocol was immunoSEQ multiplex PCR, while the TCRdb copy is restricted to in-frame clones and leaves out a portion. The sample records some 150,000 clones, roughly 90% being singletons. The CDR3 totals 17 residues. Losses at the gene ends were 1 base for V and 0 bases for J; bases not matched to a gene: 9. Per germline, CDR1 GTSNPN and CDR2 SVGIG (reference sequence). Regarding this clone: What it binds is unknown.

The J gene is TRBJ1-5, the V gene TRBV30; TRBD1 agrees at 7 bases. The sequencing input was PBMCs. The receptor was isolated from a man younger than 35 in good health and CMV-seropositive. CDR3 sequence reads: CAWSGKDRAYSNQPQHF. The CDR3 coding sequence is TGTGCCTGGAGTGGGAAAGACAGGGCATATAGCAATCAGCCCCAGCATTTT.